This entry describes one T cell receptor beta chain. What it binds is not known. The sample comes from a study of T-cell memory formation after mild COVID-19. Study-wide results and limits: Pre-infection memory held some responding clones, suggesting pre-existing cross-reactive T cells responded.

TCRdb re-derived calls from the 5' RACE reads in MiXCR, one entry per CDR3 protein. The table has 360,000 or so distinct CDR3 sequences, around 27% seen once; the top ten hold approximately 13%. The CDR3 contains 15 residues. Trimming removed 0 bases from V and 5 bases from J, with 15 bases in between. The germline CDR1 and CDR2 sequences are SGHRS and YFSETQ. The source material was PBMCs or a T cell subset sorted from them (not recorded which). This clonotype was sampled from an adult woman who had mild COVID-19 (a few samples of this study predate the infection). Cell type and time point are not known. The chain couples TRBV5-1 to TRBJ2-7; D assignment may be TRBD1 or TRBD2 (5 bases each). CDR3 region: CASSLVATAAHEQYF. CDR3 nucleotide sequence: TGCGCCAGCAGCTTGGTGGCGACAGCGGCCCACGAGCAGTACTTC.